The 15 T cell receptor beta chains below all came from one sample that was sequenced in a study of blood T cell repertoires in COVID-19. The repertoire was sequenced with immunoSEQ multiplex PCR; TCRdb's copy has only in-frame clones and lacks some. The table shows 110,000 to 150,000 clones, with approximately 78% occurring only once. Sequencing was carried out using PBMCs or T cells enriched from blood (not recorded which). These receptors were obtained from a woman between 45 and 60 years old who had recovered from COVID-19.

The chain uses TRBV7-8 and TRBJ1-4; tentative D call: TRBD1 (6 bases). The CDR3 length is 15 residues. The ends were cut back, 5 bases at V and 0 bases at J, with 10 bases in the middle. Germline lookup yields CDR1 SGHVS and CDR2 FQNEAQ. The CDR3 loop is CASSPQGATNEKLFF. The DNA for the CDR3 is TGTGCCAGCAGCCCACAGGGTGCAACTAATGAAAAACTGTTTTTT.

The rearrangement uses TRBV6-5 and TRBJ1-5; 9 bases agree with TRBD1. From germline, CDR1 is MNHEY and CDR2 SVGAGI. This CDR3 contains 15 residues. V shed 4 bases, J shed 2 bases, and the junction held 3 bases outside the gene matches. The CDR3 spells CASSSQGAGNQPQHF. In nucleotides, the CDR3 is TGTGCCAGCAGTTCACAGGGGGCCGGCAATCAGCCCCAGCATTTT.

The CDR3 nucleotides are TGTGCCAGCAACAGCCCCGGGACAGGGGCTTACGAGCAGTACTTC. It is translated as CASNSPGTGAYEQYF. The chain combines TRBV2 with TRBJ2-7, with 10 positions matching TRBD1. The ends lost 7 bases at V and 4 bases at J; junction bases unmatched: 10. This CDR3 is built from 15 residues. Germline loops: CDR1 SNHLY, CDR2 FYNNEI.

A single count supports this clone. The CDR3 DNA reads as TGTGCCAGCTCACCACTCATCCCCCCGATAGCAACTAATGAAAAACTGTTTTTT. Translated: CASSPLIPPIATNEKLFF. The J gene is TRBJ1-4, the V gene TRBV18; D ambiguous. Between the trimmed V and J ends, which lost 1 base and 0 bases, there was a span of 15 bases. This CDR3 has 18 residues. The germline gives CDR1 KGHSH, CDR2 LQKENI.

The chain has TRBV3-1 (or the pseudogene TRBV3-2) and TRBJ1-2, with no clear D. The CDR3 has 14 residues. The V end was cut by 2 bases, the J end by 0 bases, with 7 bases between. The germline gives CDR1 LGHDT, CDR2 YNNKEL (reference sequence). CDR3: CASSQLSANYGYTF. The CDR3, as DNA: TGTGCCAGCAGCCAACTAAGCGCTAACTATGGCTACACCTTC.

This chain joins TRBV5-1 and TRBJ2-5, with 8 bases lining up with TRBD2. This CDR3 has 15 residues. With 1 base clipped from V and 3 bases from J, the junction kept 5 bases outside the gene matches. CDR1 and CDR2 from the germline V gene are SGHRS and YFSETQ. This chain's CDR3 is CASSLLVGGEETQYF. The CDR3 DNA reads TGCGCCAGCAGCTTGTTGGTCGGGGGGGAAGAGACCCAGTACTTC.

The V call is TRBV29-1, the J call TRBJ1-4, with D possibly matching TRBD1 (5 bases). V was pared by 8 bases and J by 8 bases, with 12 bases between. The CDR3 is 11 residues long. The V gene's germline CDR1 is SQVTM and CDR2 ANQGSEA. The CDR3 DNA sequence: TGCAGCCTCAGGGTCGACGAAAAACTGTTTTTT. Encoded protein: CSLRVDEKLFF.

This clone was recorded once. The rearrangement uses TRBV12-3 or TRBV12-4 and TRBJ1-2; D not certain. Trimming pared 6 bases from V and 4 bases from J, leaving 12 bases between. The CDR3 consists of 13 residues. The CDR3 bases are TGTGCCAGCAGCCCTCAAAGGAGCTATGGCTACACCTTC. Translation gives CASSPQRSYGYTF.

The V gene is TRBV9, the J gene TRBJ1-1; weak D call: TRBD1 (6 bases). Trimming left V 6 bases short and J 8 bases short, with 29 bases between. The germline V gene has CDR1 SGDLS and CDR2 YYNGEE. The CDR3 extends over 17 amino acids. DNA for the CDR3: TGTGCCAGCATCTCCCCTAGCGGGGGCGGAAGAAGAATAGAAGCTTTCTTT. Translation: CASISPSGGGRRIEAFF.

The chain couples TRBV11-2 to TRBJ2-5; possibly TRBD2 for D (5 bases). V dropped 7 bases and J dropped 4 bases, with 16 bases sitting between them. The CDR3 sequence is 14 residues long. Looked up from germline, CDR1 is SGHAT and CDR2 is FQNNGV. CDR3: CASTVAAGPETQYF. CDR3 DNA sequence: TGTGCCAGCACCGTTGCGGCGGGCCCAGAGACCCAGTACTTC.

The rearrangement links TRBV5-1 to TRBJ1-5; 8 positions agree with TRBD1. This CDR3 spans 13 amino acids. Germline V gene data show CDR1 as SGHRS and CDR2 as YFSETQ. Losses at the gene ends were 4 bases for V and 5 bases for J; bases not matched to a gene: 2. This chain's CDR3 is CASSPTGDQPQHF. The CDR3 region has the DNA TGCGCCAGCAGCCCGACAGGGGATCAGCCCCAGCATTTT. Complete variable domain (other parts from reference TRBV5-1 and TRBJ1-5): KAGVTQTPRYLIKTRGQQVTLSCSPISGHRSVSWYQQTPGQGLQFLFEYFSETQRNKGNFPGRFSGRQFSNSRSEMNVSTLELGDSALYLCASSPTGDQPQHFGDGTRLSIL.

This rearrangement joins TRBV7-7 to TRBJ1-5, with TRBD1 identical over 7 bases. Germline V lookup: CDR1 SSHAT, CDR2 FNYEAQ (reference sequence). With V trimmed by 4 bases and J by 7 bases, 16 bases remained unmatched. The CDR3 loop spans 17 amino acids. CDR3 region: CASSSGTGTEDGQPQHF. In DNA, the CDR3 is TGTGCCAGCAGCTCGGGGACCGGGACAGAAGACGGCCAGCCCCAGCATTTT.

This clone was detected a few times. This chain uses TRBV11-2 with TRBJ1-4, with unresolved D. The germline V gene has CDR1 SGHAT and CDR2 FQNNGV. This CDR3 is built from 15 residues. Trimming cost V 5 bases and J 7 bases, with 17 bases left between them. CDR3 protein: CASSLRQIAGEKLFF. The CDR3 nucleotides read TGTGCCAGCAGCCTCCGACAAATCGCAGGTGAAAAACTGTTTTTT. The variable domain in full, with the rest retrieved from reference TRBV11-2 and TRBJ1-4, is EAGVAQSPRYKIIEKRQSVAFWCNPISGHATLYWYQQILGQGPKLLIQFQNNGVVDDSQLPKDRFSAERLKGVDSTLKIQPAKLEDSAVYLCASSLRQIAGEKLFFGSGTQLSVL.

This chain links TRBV7-2 with TRBJ1-6; 9 bases agree with TRBD1. Germline-derived CDR1 and CDR2 are SGHTA and FQGNSA. There are 15 residues in the CDR3. After removal of 5 bases from V and 8 bases from J, the junction contained 7 bases not matched to a gene. The CDR3 DNA sequence: TGTGCCAGCAGCCCCCGGACAGGGGTCCATTCACCCCTCCACTTT. Translating gives CASSPRTGVHSPLHF.

The gene calls are TRBV11-1 and TRBJ1-4; no firm D call. From germline, CDR1 is SGHAT and CDR2 FQDESV (reference sequence). The CDR3 length is 13 residues. Between the trimmed V and J ends, which lost 2 bases and 3 bases, there was a span of 4 bases. DNA for the CDR3: TGTGCCAGCAGCTTACACTCTAATGAAAAACTGTTTTTT. This codes for CASSLHSNEKLFF.